This T cell receptor (beta chain) was recorded in a study of T cell repertoires in cytomegalovirus infection. Overall study context: Based on public TCR beta signatures, there were indications of CMV infection and of a matching HLA type. General study findings and limits: CMV-specific HLA-C-restricted TCR beta clonotypes dominated the ex vivo response. Carriage of CMV together with the relevant HLA was identifiable through cumulative public TCR beta family frequency.

TCRdb re-called the reads with MiXCR, one entry per CDR3 protein. The table has about 68,000 distinct CDR3 sequences, 20% to 25% seen once. This clonotype has only a few counts. Its antigen is still unknown. The CDR3 covers 11 residues. The V end lost 3 bases, the J end lost 7 bases, and 4 bases lay between the germline ends. Sequences were obtained from PBMCs, sequenced either directly or after in vitro stimulation (not recorded which). The gene calls are TRBV12-3 or TRBV12-4 and TRBJ2-1; D unclear. This TCR was sampled from a human donor in good health (CMV status not recorded). Some clones in this sample may be carry-over from other donors' samples. The CDR3 DNA reads TGTGCCAGCAGTTTCCGGAATGAGCAGTTCTTC. Its protein is CASSFRNEQFF.